Listed here are 8 T cell receptor beta chains from one sample, sequenced in a study of radiation and T cells in renal cell carcinoma. Described time point: blood 4 weeks post-SBRT, at nephrectomy. Indicated treatment: 15 Gy SBRT to primary tumor, nephrectomy 4 weeks later. The protocol was immunoSEQ multiplex PCR, while the TCRdb copy is restricted to in-frame clones and leaves out a portion. The top ten hold around 17% of the sample, which has approximately 150,000 clones, 70% to 90% seen once. The specimen was blood, collected from a patient whose treatment included radiotherapy and nephrectomy. These receptor sequences come from a woman in her forties or fifties with renal cell carcinoma.

The chain employs TRBV5-1 and TRBJ2-3, with 9 bases that match TRBD2. V trimming: 6 bases; J trimming: 5 bases; junction bases outside the gene matches: 13. The CDR3 sequence is 16 residues long. Germline loops: CDR1 SGHRS, CDR2 YFSETQ. The CDR3 protein is CASTSGAGGPGDTQYF. The CDR3 DNA follows: TGCGCCAGCACGTCGGGTGCGGGAGGGCCGGGAGATACGCAGTATTTT.

The chain links TRBV5-1 to TRBJ2-5, with D perhaps being TRBD1 or TRBD2 (5 bases each). Germline V gives CDR1 SGHRS, CDR2 YFSETQ. Trimming pared 4 bases from V and 7 bases from J, leaving 17 bases between. The CDR3 sequence is 14 residues long. CDR3 sequence (DNA): TGCGCCAGCAGCCCCGGGACGGGCGGTGGGACCCAGTACTTC. This codes for CASSPGTGGGTQYF.

The genes are TRBV7-2 and TRBJ2-2; D gene ambiguous. CDR3 length: 14 amino acids. Germline V gene sequence: CDR1 SGHTA, CDR2 FQGNSA. The ends were cut back, 1 base at V and 2 bases at J, with 5 bases in the middle. DNA of the CDR3: TGTGCCAGCAGCTTAGACGTTAACACCGGGGAGCTGTTTTTT. This codes for CASSLDVNTGELFF.

V usage is TRBV5-1 and J usage is TRBJ2-5, with 7 bases that match TRBD1. Germline V lookup: CDR1 SGHRS, CDR2 YFSETQ. The CDR3 totals 15 residues. The V gene end was trimmed by 3 bases and the J gene end by 1 base; junction bases not matched to a gene: 6. As DNA, the CDR3 is TGCGCCAGCAGCTCCGCGACAGGGCGCCAAGAGACCCAGTACTTC. It codes for CASSSATGRQETQYF.

Only a few counts were recorded for this clone. This chain uses TRBV30 with TRBJ1-4, with D possibly TRBD1 on 6 matching bases. Germline lookup yields CDR1 GTSNPN and CDR2 SVGIG (reference sequence). Trimming took off 2 bases at V and 8 bases at J, with 12 bases between the two ends. The CDR3 consists of 13 residues. CDR3: CAWSTQGFEKLFF. CDR3 nucleotide sequence: TGTGCCTGGAGTACTCAGGGGTTCGAAAAACTGTTTTTT.

Here the CDR3 DNA reads TGTGCCAGCAGTTCCCCGGCAGCTAACTACGAGCAGTACTTC. Its translation is CASSSPAANYEQYF. J is TRBJ2-7 and V is TRBV7-2; D unresolved. Trimming cost V 6 bases and J 3 bases, with 15 bases left between them. CDR1 is SGHTA, CDR2 FQGNSA, per germline. The CDR3 totals 14 residues.

CDR3 amino acids: CASSGTTSTDTQYF. The CDR3 bases are TGCGCCAGCAGTGGGACGACTAGCACAGATACGCAGTATTTT. The gene calls are TRBV10-1 and TRBJ2-3; D remains unclear. The germline CDR1 and CDR2 sequences are WNHNN and SYGVQD (reference sequence). CDR3 length: 14 residues. With 4 bases removed from V and 0 bases from J, the gap between germline ends came to 8 bases.

The rearrangement links TRBV4-1 to TRBJ2-7, with TRBD2 matching 12 bases. Germline V gene sequence: CDR1 MGHRA, CDR2 YSYEKL. The CDR3 is 15 amino acids. With 0 bases clipped from V and 7 bases from J, the junction kept 4 bases outside the gene matches. Here the CDR3 reads CASSQDGLAGGEQYF. CDR3 bases: TGCGCCAGCAGCCAAGATGGGCTAGCGGGAGGGGAGCAGTACTTC.